This section outlines one T cell receptor (beta chain) sequence together with its context. Two negative PCRs, clearance, or symptom resolution had been documented for recovered Cohort 3 donors. This sample was taken from a study of blood T cell repertoires in COVID-19. For the study at large: Both acute and convalescent COVID-19 samples were obtained from the United States, Italy and Spain. In each case, the material was cDNA or gDNA derived from T cells, B-cell-depleted T cells, or PBMCs.

The germline CDR1 and CDR2 sequences are MNHNY and SVGAGI (reference sequence). The trim removed 6 bases at V and 8 bases at J, leaving 13 bases unmatched. This CDR3 is 16 amino acids long. Here immunoSEQ multiplex PCR was the method, and the copy in TCRdb shows in-frame clones only, minus some. The table lists about 320,000 clones, nearly 90% of them singletons. Specimen: PBMCs or T cells enriched from blood (not recorded which). This rearrangement joins TRBV6-6 to TRBJ2-1, with 10 bases lining up with TRBD2. This clonotype originated in a woman in her 30s who had recovered from COVID-19. The CDR3 here is CASRMTSGLNRDEQFF. DNA of the CDR3: TGTGCCAGCAGGATGACTAGCGGGTTGAATAGGGATGAGCAGTTCTTC.